A selection of T cell receptor beta chains follows, all from one sample in a study of OX40 agonist ivuxolimab in advanced cancers. TCRdb keeps only in-frame clones here, not all; method: immunoSEQ multiplex PCR. The sample yields about 80,000 clones, approximately 83% seen once. The sequencing here drew on CD4+ or CD8+ T cells sorted from blood, taken in a trial of the OX40 agonist ivuxolimab. These receptors originate from an adult with an advanced solid tumor such as melanoma, head and neck, liver or kidney cancer. The conserved cysteine and the conserved F or W are not part of the CDR3 here. Each record gives: CDR3 length, D gene, J gene, V gene, clone size, CDR3 protein. D genes are given only for firm matches. Not every row has a clone size; where given, it reads once, few, many or a size class.

length: 15
D: .
J: TRBJ2-5
V: TRBV7-6
size: few
CDR3: ASSLATDEVSQETQY

length: 13
D: .
J: TRBJ2-3
V: TRBV19
size: .
CDR3: ASSDRRANTDTQY

length: 13
D: TRBD2
J: TRBJ2-7
V: TRBV7-6
size: .
CDR3: ASSDPGTSGNEQY

length: 11
D: .
J: TRBJ1-4
V: TRBV5-1
size: .
CDR3: ASSQGPNEKLF

length: 15
D: TRBD1
J: TRBJ1-5
V: TRBV11-3
size: .
CDR3: ASSRDRGFYSNQPQH

length: 16
D: .
J: TRBJ2-6
V: TRBV5-1
size: .
CDR3: ASSALERVQAGANVLT

length: 14
D: TRBD1
J: TRBJ2-3
V: TRBV10-3
size: .
CDR3: AISPGAGGRTDTQY

length: 10
D: .
J: TRBJ1-1
V: TRBV2
size: .
CDR3: ASTNDRSEAF

length: 11
D: .
J: TRBJ1-1
V: TRBV5-1
size: .
CDR3: ASSSREAGGAF

length: 11
D: .
J: TRBJ2-5
V: TRBV5-6
size: .
CDR3: ASSMSSQETQY

length: 8
D: .
J: TRBJ2-1
V: TRBV6-1
size: .
CDR3: ASSDERSF

length: 11
D: .
J: TRBJ1-2
V: TRBV19
size: once
CDR3: ASSIDRIYGYT

length: 10
D: .
J: TRBJ1-1
V: TRBV5-4
size: .
CDR3: ASKTGNTEAF

length: 13
D: TRBD2
J: TRBJ2-1
V: TRBV29-1
size: .
CDR3: SVEPSAGRPNEQF

length: 12
D: .
J: TRBJ1-1
V: TRBV5-1
size: .
CDR3: ASRRDGVGTEAF

length: 10
D: .
J: TRBJ2-3
V: TRBV25-1
size: .
CDR3: ASSEPIDTQY

length: 15
D: TRBD1
J: TRBJ1-2
V: TRBV11-2
size: .
CDR3: ASSLLRRDREMHGYT

length: 14
D: TRBD1
J: TRBJ2-1
V: TRBV6-5
size: once
CDR3: ASSYSVTGGRNEQF

length: 13
D: TRBD1
J: TRBJ2-5
V: TRBV6-1
size: .
CDR3: ASTPDRGPQETQY

length: 11
D: .
J: TRBJ2-7
V: TRBV7-2
size: once
CDR3: ASSPDKYYEQY

length: 12
D: .
J: TRBJ2-5
V: TRBV5-1
size: .
CDR3: ASSLGSGQETQY

length: 12
D: .
J: TRBJ1-6
V: TRBV11-3
size: .
CDR3: ASSLSGGDSPLH

length: 11
D: .
J: TRBJ2-7
V: TRBV30
size: .
CDR3: AWVKGGALEQY

length: 11
D: .
J: TRBJ1-2
V: TRBV9
size: .
CDR3: ASSVGRGDGYT

length: 17
D: TRBD1
J: TRBJ2-6
V: TRBV19
size: .
CDR3: ASSIGTGQGIAGANVLT

length: 13
D: .
J: TRBJ2-3
V: TRBV19
size: once
CDR3: ASSIGSASTDTQY

length: 12
D: TRBD1
J: TRBJ1-1
V: TRBV7-9
size: .
CDR3: ATEGQGADTEAF

length: 11
D: .
J: TRBJ2-1
V: TRBV7-9
size: .
CDR3: ATGTVLNDEQF

length: 11
D: .
J: TRBJ1-1
V: TRBV6-5
size: few
CDR3: ASSLDKNTEAF

length: 13
D: TRBD2
J: TRBJ2-5
V: TRBV7-9
size: .
CDR3: ASSSPAGGRETQY

length: 12
D: TRBD1
J: TRBJ1-4
V: TRBV7-9
size: .
CDR3: ASSLTGTGEKLF

length: 9
D: .
J: TRBJ2-7
V: TRBV6-5
size: .
CDR3: ASTAGLGQY

length: 12
D: TRBD1
J: TRBJ1-2
V: TRBV7-8
size: .
CDR3: ASSLGQGNYGYT

length: 12
D: TRBD1
J: TRBJ2-1
V: TRBV5-1
size: .
CDR3: ASSLGDRVNEQF

length: 12
D: .
J: TRBJ2-3
V: TRBV6-1
size: .
CDR3: ASSILGATDTQY

length: 12
D: .
J: TRBJ1-2
V: TRBV7-2
size: .
CDR3: ASSPIGANYGYT

length: 13
D: .
J: TRBJ2-3
V: TRBV18
size: once
CDR3: ASSPPGYRADTQY

length: 12
D: TRBD1
J: TRBJ1-2
V: TRBV18
size: once
CDR3: ASSPGTGERGYT

length: 12
D: TRBD2
J: TRBJ2-5
V: TRBV5-1
size: .
CDR3: ASSPGGVQETQY

length: 14
D: .
J: TRBJ1-4
V: TRBV6-5
size: once
CDR3: ASSYSPLDPREKLF

length: 11
D: .
J: TRBJ1-1
V: TRBV30
size: few
CDR3: ARRALVNTEAF

length: 13
D: TRBD1
J: TRBJ2-7
V: TRBV29-1
size: .
CDR3: SVAQGASGTYEQY

length: 11
D: TRBD1
J: TRBJ2-7
V: TRBV19
size: .
CDR3: ASSRDRGYEQY

length: 9
D: TRBD1
J: TRBJ2-5
V: TRBV29-1
size: .
CDR3: SAGQGGEQY

length: 15
D: TRBD2
J: TRBJ2-7
V: TRBV5-1
size: .
CDR3: ASSLGTSGRVAYEQY

length: 9
D: .
J: TRBJ2-3
V: TRBV29-1
size: .
CDR3: SVPKGSTQY

length: 15
D: TRBD2
J: .
V: TRBV7-3
size: .
CDR3: ASSSWISGGPSYEQY

length: 13
D: TRBD1
J: TRBJ2-7
V: TRBV18
size: .
CDR3: ASSPRGQGIHEQY

length: 16
D: .
J: TRBJ2-2
V: TRBV21-1
size: .
CDR3: ASSKGAGGPPNTGELF

length: 14
D: TRBD1
J: .
V: TRBV5-1
size: .
CDR3: ASSIAPGQGRYEQY

length: 12
D: TRBD1
J: TRBJ1-5
V: TRBV6-5
size: .
CDR3: ASKRQGENQPQH

length: 12
D: TRBD1
J: TRBJ1-4
V: TRBV7-9
size: .
CDR3: ASSLKTGGEKLF

length: 10
D: .
J: TRBJ2-7
V: TRBV11-2
size: .
CDR3: ASSFDLYEQY

length: 11
D: .
J: TRBJ2-1
V: TRBV30
size: once
CDR3: AWTGLTDNEQF

length: 11
D: TRBD1
J: TRBJ2-1
V: TRBV11-2
size: .
CDR3: ASSEGTVQEQF

length: 11
D: TRBD1
J: TRBJ1-2
V: TRBV18
size: .
CDR3: ASSPDRGWGYT

length: 16
D: .
J: TRBJ1-4
V: TRBV4-2
size: few
CDR3: ASSQALASGATNEKLF

length: 13
D: .
J: TRBJ1-4
V: TRBV19
size: once
CDR3: ASSIVGETNEKLF